This T cell receptor beta chain was observed in a study of cytomegalovirus exposure and HLA in healthy donors. Study-wide points: A few chains tied to CMV proved CMV antigen-specific in vitro. Rare sequences made up most TCRs, while some public TCRs were found in many donors. Diagnosis of cytomegalovirus status made by the classifier reportedly showed high specificity and sensitivity. There were several of the most significant clusters that appeared linked to common viral pathogens in a later analysis.

CDR1 SEHNR and CDR2 FQNEAQ come from the germline V gene (reference sequence). CDR3 length: 16 residues. The ends were cut back, 3 bases at V and 3 bases at J, with 14 bases in the middle. PCR amplification relied on 60 Vbeta primers (plus 13 Jbeta primers). TCRdb's copy holds only in-frame clones and misses some; the assay was immunoSEQ multiplex PCR. The data contain some 150,000 clones, about 80% of them singletons. Concerning this clone: Its antigen is unknown.

The sequencing input was PBMCs. The rearrangement joins TRBV7-9 to TRBJ1-4; weak D call: TRBD1 (6 bases). This sequence originates from a man aged 25 to 40 in good health and CMV-seropositive. The CDR3 region has the DNA TGTGCCAGCAGCTTGAGAGCGGGGGCAGCTAATGAAAAACTGTTTTTT. Translated, it gives CASSLRAGAANEKLFF. Complete variable domain (other parts from reference TRBV7-9 and TRBJ1-4): DTGVSQNPRHKITKRGQNVTFRCDPISEHNRLYWYRQTLGQGPEFLTYFQNEAQLEKSRLLSDRFSAERPKGSFSTLEIQRTEQGDSAMYLCASSLRAGAANEKLFFGSGTQLSVL.